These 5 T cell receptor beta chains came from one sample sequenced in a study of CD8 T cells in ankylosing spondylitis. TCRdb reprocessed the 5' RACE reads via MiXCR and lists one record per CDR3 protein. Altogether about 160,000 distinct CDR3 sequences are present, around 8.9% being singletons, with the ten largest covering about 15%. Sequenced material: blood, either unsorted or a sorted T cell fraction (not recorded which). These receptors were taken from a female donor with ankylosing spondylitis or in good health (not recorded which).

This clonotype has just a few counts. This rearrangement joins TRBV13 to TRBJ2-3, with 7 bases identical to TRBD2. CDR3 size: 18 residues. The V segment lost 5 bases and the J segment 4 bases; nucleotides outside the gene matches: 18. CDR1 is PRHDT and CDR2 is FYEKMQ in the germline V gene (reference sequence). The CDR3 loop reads CASSPHISSGKDSDTQYF. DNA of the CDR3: TGTGCCAGCAGCCCCCACATATCAAGCGGGAAAGATTCAGATACGCAGTATTTT. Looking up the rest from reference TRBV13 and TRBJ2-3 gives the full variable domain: AAGVIQSPRHLIKEKRETATLKCYPIPRHDTVYWYQQGPGQDPQFLISFYEKMQSDKGSIPDRFSAQQFSDYHSELNMSSLELGDSALYFCASSPHISSGKDSDTQYFGPGTRLTVL.

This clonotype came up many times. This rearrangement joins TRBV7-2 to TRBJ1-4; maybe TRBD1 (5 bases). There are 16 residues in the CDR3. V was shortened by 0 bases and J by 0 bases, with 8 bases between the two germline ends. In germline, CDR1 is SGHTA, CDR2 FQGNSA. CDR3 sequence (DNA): TGTGCCAGCAGCTTAGCGGTGGGGGCAACTAATGAAAAACTGTTTTTT. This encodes CASSLAVGATNEKLFF. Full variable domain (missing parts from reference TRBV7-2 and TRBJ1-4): GAGVSQSPSNKVTEKGKDVELRCDPISGHTALYWYRQSLGQGLEFLIYFQGNSAPDKSGLPSDRFSAERTGGSVSTLTIQRTQQEDSAVYLCASSLAVGATNEKLFFGSGTQLSVL.

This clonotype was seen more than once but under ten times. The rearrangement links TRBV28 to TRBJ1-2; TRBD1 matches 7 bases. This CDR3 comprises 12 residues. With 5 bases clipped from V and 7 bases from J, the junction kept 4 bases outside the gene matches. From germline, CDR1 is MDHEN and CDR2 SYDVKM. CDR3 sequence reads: CASSEGAPGYTF. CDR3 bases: TGTGCCAGCAGTGAGGGGGCGCCTGGCTACACCTTC.

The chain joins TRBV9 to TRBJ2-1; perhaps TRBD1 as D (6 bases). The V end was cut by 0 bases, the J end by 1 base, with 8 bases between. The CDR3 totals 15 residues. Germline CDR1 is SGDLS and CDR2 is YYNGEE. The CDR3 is CASSVEGVSYNEQFF. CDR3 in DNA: TGTGCCAGCAGCGTAGAGGGGGTTTCCTACAATGAGCAGTTCTTC.

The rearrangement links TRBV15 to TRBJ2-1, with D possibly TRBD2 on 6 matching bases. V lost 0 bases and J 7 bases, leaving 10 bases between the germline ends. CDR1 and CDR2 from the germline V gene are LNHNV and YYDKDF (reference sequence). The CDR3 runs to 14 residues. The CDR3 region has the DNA TGTGCCACCAGCAGAGATTTGGCGGGGAATGAGCAGTTCTTC. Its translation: CATSRDLAGNEQFF.